The 31 T cell receptor beta chains in this list originate from one sample, sequenced in a study of T-cell memory formation after mild COVID-19. In TCRdb, the 5' RACE reads were re-called with MiXCR into one record per CDR3 protein. This sample has 450,000 to 700,000 distinct CDR3 sequences, with more than 15% found just once. Sequenced input: PBMCs or a T cell subset sorted from them (not recorded which). These receptors all stem from an adult woman who had mild COVID-19 (a few samples of this study predate the infection). Cell type and time point are not known.

The chain joins TRBV20-1 to TRBJ2-3; D call uncertain. The V and J ends lost 3 bases and 7 bases respectively, with 11 bases between them. There are 12 residues in the CDR3. Germline loops: CDR1 DFQATT, CDR2 SNEGSKA (reference sequence). This chain's CDR3 is CSASPDHNTQYF. The CDR3 DNA follows: TGCAGTGCTAGTCCCGATCATAATACGCAGTATTTT.

This clonotype occurred many times. The J gene is TRBJ2-5, the V gene TRBV24-1, with D possibly being TRBD2 (6 bases). V shed 3 bases and J shed 0 bases, with 10 bases lying between them. Germline-derived CDR1 and CDR2 are KGHDR and SFDVKD. CDR3 length: 15 residues. This chain's CDR3 is CATSDERTNQETQYF. The DNA of the CDR3 is TGTGCCACCAGTGATGAACGGACTAACCAAGAGACCCAGTACTTC.

V is TRBV29-1 and J is TRBJ1-2; 8 positions match TRBD1. Germline V lookup: CDR1 SQVTM, CDR2 ANQGSEA. Trimming took 7 bases from V and 8 from J; bases not matched to a gene: 12. The CDR3 length is 13 residues. The CDR3 nucleotides read TGCAGCGCCGGGACAGGATATGTCACGGGCTACACCTTC. Translated, it gives CSAGTGYVTGYTF.

This clonotype has more than one count but fewer than ten. The V call is TRBV20-1, the J call TRBJ2-6; D uncertain. CDR1 and CDR2 (germline): DFQATT, SNEGSKA (reference sequence). The V and J ends lost 3 bases and 0 bases respectively, with 6 bases between them. The CDR3 sequence is 14 residues long. In DNA form, the CDR3 reads TGCAGTGCTAGCAGTCTCTCTGGGGCCAACGTCCTGACTTTC. Translation gives CSASSLSGANVLTF.

J is TRBJ2-7 and V is TRBV18, with a possible D match to TRBD2 (6 bases). V was pared by 0 bases and J by 4 bases, with 10 bases between. CDR3 length: 14 residues. Germline lookup yields CDR1 KGHSH and CDR2 LQKENI. CDR3 in DNA: TGTGCCAGCTCACCACCGGACGGAGGGTACGAGCAGTACTTC. It yields the protein CASSPPDGGYEQYF.

This clonotype was counted between two and nine times. The DNA of the CDR3 is TGTGCCAGCAGCTTACCCGGGTCCCTTAACGATGAGCAGTTCTTC. Translation: CASSLPGSLNDEQFF. This sequence joins TRBV7-9 and TRBJ2-1; D is undetermined. The CDR3 is 15 residues long. V lost 2 bases to trimming and J lost 8 bases, with 16 bases between them. CDR1 and CDR2 (germline): SEHNR, FQNEAQ (reference sequence).

This clonotype has only a few counts. The genes are TRBV10-2 and TRBJ2-5, with 8 bases fitting TRBD2. Germline V CDR1 and CDR2: WSHSY, SAAADI. The CDR3 spans 16 residues. J was trimmed by 1 base and V by 0 bases; bases with no gene match: 4. The CDR3 DNA sequence: TGCGCCAGCAGTGAGTCATATAGCGGGGCCCAAGAGACCCAGTACTTC. Translation gives CASSESYSGAQETQYF.

This clonotype was recorded a few times. This chain connects TRBV28 to TRBJ2-5, with D tentatively TRBD2 (6 bases). V gave up 5 bases and J gave up 4 bases, with 11 bases separating them. The CDR3 consists of 13 residues. CDR1 is MDHEN and CDR2 is SYDVKM in the germline V gene. The DNA of the CDR3 is TGTGCCAGCAGTACGGGGGAGGTAGAGACCCAGTACTTC. Its protein is CASSTGEVETQYF.

This clonotype was seen only a few times. V gene TRBV11-2 combines with J gene TRBJ2-1; no clear D. Trimming removed 4 bases at V and 10 bases at J, with 17 bases between. The length of the CDR3 is 14 residues. Germline V lookup: CDR1 SGHAT, CDR2 FQNNGV. CDR3 amino acids: CASSYRSPAGEQFF. CDR3 sequence (DNA): TGTGCCAGCAGCTACCGTTCCCCCGCCGGGGAGCAGTTCTTC.

This clonotype came up a few times. V usage is TRBV6-2 or TRBV6-3 and J usage is TRBJ2-5; TRBD2 might be the D (6 bases). The germline V and J ends were trimmed by 5 bases and 2 bases, with 15 bases remaining between them. The CDR3 loop spans 15 amino acids. CDR1 is MNHEY, CDR2 SVGEGT, per germline. CDR3 amino acids: CASSEQAGWQETQYF. CDR3 DNA sequence: TGTGCCAGCAGTGAACAGGCGGGATGGCAAGAGACCCAGTACTTC.

This clonotype was counted a few times. The chain is built from TRBV12-3 or TRBV12-4 and TRBJ1-1, with D possibly TRBD1 on 6 matching bases. Trimming pared 6 bases from V and 4 bases from J, leaving 15 bases between. CDR3 length equals 14 residues. This chain's CDR3 is CASSTEGGVTEAFF. The CDR3 DNA reads TGTGCCAGCAGCACCGAAGGGGGGGTCACTGAAGCTTTCTTT.

This clonotype has just a few counts. V gene TRBV5-1 combines with J gene TRBJ2-1, with a weak D call TRBD2 (6 bases). This CDR3 spans 12 amino acids. The germline V gene encodes CDR1 SGHRS and CDR2 YFSETQ. V lost 7 bases and J lost 8, with 13 bases in between. The CDR3, as DNA: TGCGCCAGCCGGGACTCAAATGATGAGCAGTTCTTC. This encodes CASRDSNDEQFF.

CDR3 nucleotide sequence: TGTGCCAGCAGCCCCAACAGAGGAATCGGGGAGCAGTACTTC. This codes for CASSPNRGIGEQYF. This rearrangement joins TRBV11-2 to TRBJ2-7; no clear D. V shed 5 bases and J shed 7 bases, with 18 bases lying between them. This CDR3 is 14 amino acids long. Looked up from germline, CDR1 is SGHAT and CDR2 is FQNNGV.

This clonotype was observed a few times. This chain uses TRBV12-3 or TRBV12-4 with TRBJ1-2, with 8 bases aligning to TRBD1. Trimming removed 6 bases from V and 6 bases from J; junction bases left unmatched: 6. This CDR3 is built from 13 residues. The CDR3 sequence: CASRNSGGNGYTF. DNA for the CDR3: TGTGCCAGCAGGAACTCAGGGGGCAATGGCTACACCTTC.

V and J are TRBV5-1 and TRBJ1-4; D perhaps matches TRBD1 (6 bases). Germline CDR1 and CDR2: SGHRS and YFSETQ. V shed 4 bases and J shed 1 base, with 8 bases lying between them. The CDR3 covers 14 residues. The DNA for the CDR3 is TGCGCCAGCAGCGAGGGACAAACTAATGAAAAACTGTTTTTT. Encoded protein: CASSEGQTNEKLFF.

This clonotype was seen only a few times. The V and J genes are TRBV5-1 and TRBJ2-3, with 11 positions matching TRBD2. V dropped 4 bases and J dropped 2; count of bases not matched to a gene: 3. Germline V lookup: CDR1 SGHRS, CDR2 YFSETQ. The CDR3 runs 15 residues. CDR3 residues: CASSGSGGATDTQYF. The CDR3 region has the DNA TGCGCCAGCAGCGGTAGCGGGGGGGCCACAGATACGCAGTATTTT.

This clonotype was seen more than once but under ten times. The J gene is TRBJ1-1, the V gene TRBV9; no firm D call. The CDR3 runs to 14 residues. The germline CDR1 and CDR2 sequences are SGDLS and YYNGEE. V lost 0 bases and J 6 bases, leaving 12 bases between the germline ends. CDR3 residues: CASSVGEGLAEAFF. Written as DNA, the CDR3 is TGTGCCAGCAGCGTAGGTGAAGGGTTGGCTGAAGCTTTCTTT.

This clonotype was recorded a few times. The V and J genes are TRBV2 and TRBJ2-1; D tentatively reads TRBD1 or TRBD2 (5 bases each). Germline V gives CDR1 SNHLY, CDR2 FYNNEI. V was shortened by 6 bases and J by 10 bases, with 25 bases between the two germline ends. CDR3 size: 16 residues. The CDR3 reads CASRRRAVRGPTEQFF. In DNA form, the CDR3 reads TGTGCCAGCAGACGCCGCGCCGTACGGGGCCCAACGGAGCAGTTCTTC. The full variable domain, rest sourced from reference TRBV2 and TRBJ2-1, is EPEVTQTPSHQVTQMGQEVILRCVPISNHLYFYWYRQILGQKVEFLVSFYNNEISEKSEIFDDQFSVERPDGSNFTLKIRSTKLEDSAMYFCASRRRAVRGPTEQFFGPGTRLTVL.

This clonotype was counted between two and nine times. V and J are TRBV12-3 or TRBV12-4 and TRBJ1-6, with D perhaps TRBD1 (5 bases). The CDR3 contains 15 residues. Trimming removed 6 bases at V and 10 bases at J, with 19 bases between. The CDR3 DNA is TGTGCCAGCAGAGCGGTTGGGGGAAGGGAATCACCCCTCCACTTT. It codes for CASRAVGGRESPLHF.

On this clonotype itself: One end of the junction varies from germline; a read error may be responsible. The chain employs TRBV12-3 or TRBV12-4 and TRBJ2-1; TRBD2 agrees at 12 bases. This CDR3 is 12 amino acids long. The CDR3 nucleotides are TGTGCCAGCAGTTTCGTAGGACTAGCGGGGAATTTC. Translating gives CASSFVGLAGNF.

The rearrangement uses TRBV7-2 and TRBJ2-7, with no clear D. The germline V and J ends were trimmed by 3 bases and 6 bases, with 9 bases remaining between them. The CDR3 is 12 residues long. From germline, CDR1 is SGHTA and CDR2 FQGNSA. CDR3 in amino acids: CASSLSAREQYF. CDR3 DNA: TGTGCCAGCAGCTTGTCAGCGCGCGAGCAGTACTTC.

CDR3 sequence: CASSRPRGADGYTF. For the CDR3, the DNA is TGTGCCAGCAGCCGGCCCCGGGGGGCTGATGGCTACACCTTC. The gene calls are TRBV28 and TRBJ1-2; tentative D call: TRBD1 (6 bases). The germline gives CDR1 MDHEN, CDR2 SYDVKM. The CDR3 totals 14 residues. The ends were cut back, 6 bases at V and 6 bases at J, with 17 bases in the middle.

The J gene is TRBJ2-3, the V gene TRBV27; TRBD2 matches 7 bases. CDR3 length equals 15 residues. Unmatched junction bases numbered 3, after V lost 3 bases and J lost 0 bases. Germline values: CDR1 MNHEY, CDR2 SMNVEV (reference sequence). CDR3 sequence (DNA): TGTGCCAGCAGTTTGACTAGCCTGAGCACAGATACGCAGTATTTT. Amino acid sequence: CASSLTSLSTDTQYF.

The chain is built from TRBV18 and TRBJ2-5; D is possibly TRBD2 (5 bases). Germline assignment: CDR1 KGHSH and CDR2 LQKENI. Trimming removed 1 base from V and 8 bases from J, with 20 bases in between. This CDR3 spans 16 amino acids. Written as DNA, the CDR3 is TGTGCCAGCTCACCACTGGATGCTGCGGGCCACGGCACCCAGTACTTC. It encodes CASSPLDAAGHGTQYF.

The chain has TRBV5-1 and TRBJ1-1; 8 nucleotides agree with TRBD1. This CDR3 comprises 15 residues. V dropped 0 bases and J dropped 1; count of bases not matched to a gene: 2. Germline lookup yields CDR1 SGHRS and CDR2 YFSETQ. The chain's CDR3 is CASSLEGQGNTEAFF. CDR3 in DNA: TGCGCCAGCAGCTTGGAAGGACAGGGGAACACTGAAGCTTTCTTT.

This clonotype was counted between two and nine times. The chain uses TRBV12-3 or TRBV12-4 and TRBJ1-5, with a tentative D call TRBD1 (6 bases). The CDR3 length is 15 residues. V was trimmed by 3 bases and J by 5 bases, leaving 14 bases between them. As DNA, the CDR3 is TGTGCCAGCAGTTTCGCCGGGACACCCCATCAGCCCCAGCATTTT. Protein: CASSFAGTPHQPQHF.

The table lists this clonotype with a few counts. The genes are TRBV19 and TRBJ2-4, with TRBD1 matching over 7 bases. Germline lookup yields CDR1 LNHDA and CDR2 SQIVND (reference sequence). The CDR3 is 15 residues long. V gave up 8 bases and J gave up 5 bases; unmatched junction bases: 12. CDR3 bases: TGTGCCAGTGGGGGAAAGGGGGCAGGGGAAAACATTCAGTACTTC. Its protein product is CASGGKGAGENIQYF.

The table lists this clonotype with a few counts. The CDR3, as DNA: TGCAGCGTCGGACAGGGGGCCGAGACCCAGTACTTC. Translating gives CSVGQGAETQYF. V gene TRBV29-1 combines with J gene TRBJ2-5; TRBD1 matches at 11 bases. The CDR3 runs to 12 residues. With 6 bases clipped from V and 5 bases from J, the junction kept 2 bases outside the gene matches. Germline CDR1 and CDR2: SQVTM and ANQGSEA.

This clonotype came up a few times. The chain is built from TRBV6-6 and TRBJ2-7; TRBD1 aligns across 7 bases. Germline assignment: CDR1 MNHNY and CDR2 SVGAGI (reference sequence). This CDR3 is 18 amino acids long. J was trimmed by 0 bases and V by 0 bases; bases with no gene match: 11. The CDR3 loop is CASSYSWDSLSSSYEQYF. The CDR3 nucleotides read TGTGCCAGCAGTTACTCGTGGGACAGTCTATCCTCCTCCTACGAGCAGTACTTC.

This clonotype was detected a few times. The genes are TRBV21-1 and TRBJ2-6; TRBD1 was called by the table and not checked on the DNA. TRBV21-1 is listed as a pseudogene. The CDR3 consists of 18 residues. The CDR3 reads CASSNIVGTYSGANVLTF. The CDR3 DNA is TGTGCCAGCAGCAATATCGTGGGGACCTATTCTGGGGCCAACGTCCTGACTTTC.

This clonotype was counted a few times. The chain has TRBV10-2 and TRBJ2-3, with a weak D call TRBD1 (6 bases). Germline values: CDR1 WSHSY, CDR2 SAAADI. The ends were cut back, 3 bases at V and 0 bases at J, with 10 bases in the middle. This CDR3 spans 15 amino acids. The CDR3 bases are TGCGCCAGCAGTGATGACAGGATAAGCACAGATACGCAGTATTTT. It translates to CASSDDRISTDTQYF.